This record concerns one T cell receptor beta chain sequence. What it binds is not known. The sample comes from a study of long-term antiretroviral therapy in people with HIV. Study observations and caveats: Blood dates from the mid-2000s to the late 2010s, possibly under older ART regimens.

Assay version v3.0 of immunoSEQ was used, and it was run at survey level. Only in-frame clones appear in the TCRdb table, and some are missing; sequencing was by immunoSEQ multiplex PCR. The sample contains about 18,000 clones, approximately 82% of which appear only once. This CDR3 is built from 16 residues. Germline CDR1 reads SEHNR; CDR2 reads FQNEAQ (reference sequence). V was shortened by 5 bases and J by 6 bases, with 17 bases between the two germline ends. This receptor was identified in a woman aged 45-65 years with HIV. The chain carries TRBV7-9 and TRBJ1-6; D might be TRBD1 (5 bases). The specimen comprised unsorted PBMCs, sampled 0.5 years before starting antiretroviral therapy. CDR3 region: CASSTQERQINSPLHF. The CDR3 DNA sequence: TGTGCCAGCAGCACTCAAGAAAGACAGATTAATTCACCCCTCCACTTT.